This T cell receptor beta chain derives from a study of T cell changes during pregnancy in multiple sclerosis. V was shortened by 0 bases and J by 6 bases, with 9 bases between the two germline ends. Germline V gives CDR1 SGHRS, CDR2 YFSETQ. The CDR3 spans 13 residues. The protocol was immunoSEQ multiplex PCR, while the TCRdb copy is restricted to in-frame clones and leaves out a portion. The profile covers around 100,000 clones, with approximately 90% appearing a single time and over 0.6% taken by the ten largest. The receptor comes from a female donor in good health, enrolled as a control in a pregnancy study. V gene TRBV5-1 combines with J gene TRBJ1-1; D remains ambiguous. The sequencing here drew on peripheral blood, taken in the second trimester of pregnancy. CDR3 protein: CASSLVELAEAFF. CDR3 in DNA: TGCGCCAGCAGCTTGGTTGAGCTAGCTGAAGCTTTCTTT. Based on the CDR3 plus reference TRBV5-1 and TRBJ1-1, the full variable domain is KAGVTQTPRYLIKTRGQQVTLSCSPISGHRSVSWYQQTPGQGLQFLFEYFSETQRNKGNFPGRFSGRQFSNSRSEMNVSTLELGDSALYLCASSLVELAEAFFGQGTRLTVV.